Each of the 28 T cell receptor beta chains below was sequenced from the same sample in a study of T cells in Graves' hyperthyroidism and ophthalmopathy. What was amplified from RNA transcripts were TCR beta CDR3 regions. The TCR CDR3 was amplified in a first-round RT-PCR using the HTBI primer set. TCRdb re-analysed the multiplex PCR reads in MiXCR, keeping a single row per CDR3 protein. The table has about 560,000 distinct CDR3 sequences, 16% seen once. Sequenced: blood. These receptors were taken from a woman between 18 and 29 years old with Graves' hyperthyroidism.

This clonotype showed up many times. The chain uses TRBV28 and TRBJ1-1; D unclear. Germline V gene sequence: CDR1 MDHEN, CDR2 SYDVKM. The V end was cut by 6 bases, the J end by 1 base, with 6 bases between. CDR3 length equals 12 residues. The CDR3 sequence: CASRVKNTEAFF. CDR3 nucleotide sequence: TGTGCCAGCAGGGTCAAGAACACTGAAGCTTTCTTT.

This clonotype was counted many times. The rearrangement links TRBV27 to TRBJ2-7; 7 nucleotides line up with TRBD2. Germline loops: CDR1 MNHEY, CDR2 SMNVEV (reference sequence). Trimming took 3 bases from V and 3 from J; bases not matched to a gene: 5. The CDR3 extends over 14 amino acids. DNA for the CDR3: TGTGCCAGCAGTTTTCGGACTAGAGGCTACGAGCAGTACTTC. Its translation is CASSFRTRGYEQYF.

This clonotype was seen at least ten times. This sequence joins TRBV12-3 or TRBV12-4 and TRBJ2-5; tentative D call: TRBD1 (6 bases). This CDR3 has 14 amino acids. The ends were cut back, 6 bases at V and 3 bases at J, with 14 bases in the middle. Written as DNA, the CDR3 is TGTGCCAGCAGCCTTGGACAGATGAAAGAGACCCAGTACTTC. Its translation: CASSLGQMKETQYF.

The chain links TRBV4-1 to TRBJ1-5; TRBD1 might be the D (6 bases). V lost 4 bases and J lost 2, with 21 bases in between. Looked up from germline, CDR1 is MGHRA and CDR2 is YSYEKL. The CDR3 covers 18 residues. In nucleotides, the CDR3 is TGCGCCAGCAGCCCCGTTGGGACACACATGGGGGGCAATCAGCCCCAGCATTTT. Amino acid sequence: CASSPVGTHMGGNQPQHF.

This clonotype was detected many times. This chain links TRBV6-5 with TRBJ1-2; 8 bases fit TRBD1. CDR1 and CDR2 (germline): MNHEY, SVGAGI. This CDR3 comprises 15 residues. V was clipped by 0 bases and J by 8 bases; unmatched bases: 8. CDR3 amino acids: CASSYSSGTGDGYTF. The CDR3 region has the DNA TGTGCCAGCAGTTACTCATCCGGGACAGGCGACGGCTACACCTTC.

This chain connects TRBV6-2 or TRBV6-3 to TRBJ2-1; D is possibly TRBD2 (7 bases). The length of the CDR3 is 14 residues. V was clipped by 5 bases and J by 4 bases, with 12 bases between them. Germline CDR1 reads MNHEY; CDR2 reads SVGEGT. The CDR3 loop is CASSRGGYYNEQFF. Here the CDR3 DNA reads TGTGCCAGCAGTAGGGGGGGGTATTACAATGAGCAGTTCTTC.

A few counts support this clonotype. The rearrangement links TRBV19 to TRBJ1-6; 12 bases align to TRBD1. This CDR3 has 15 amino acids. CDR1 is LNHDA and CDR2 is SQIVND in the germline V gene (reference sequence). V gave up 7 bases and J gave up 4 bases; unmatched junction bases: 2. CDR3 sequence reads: CASKGQGAYNSPLHF. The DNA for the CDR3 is TGTGCCAGTAAGGGACAGGGGGCTTATAATTCACCCCTCCACTTT. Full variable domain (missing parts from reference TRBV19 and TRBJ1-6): DGGITQSPKYLFRKEGQNVTLSCEQNLNHDAMYWYRQDPGQGLRLIYYSQIVNDFQKGDIAEGYSVSREKKESFPLTVTSAQKNPTAFYLCASKGQGAYNSPLHFGNGTRLTVT.

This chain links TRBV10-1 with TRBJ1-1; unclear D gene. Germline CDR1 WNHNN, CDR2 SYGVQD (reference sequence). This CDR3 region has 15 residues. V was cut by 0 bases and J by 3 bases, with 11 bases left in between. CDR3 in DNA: TGCGCCAGCAGTGAGTCAAGTCTCTGGGACACTGAAGCTTTCTTT. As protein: CASSESSLWDTEAFF.

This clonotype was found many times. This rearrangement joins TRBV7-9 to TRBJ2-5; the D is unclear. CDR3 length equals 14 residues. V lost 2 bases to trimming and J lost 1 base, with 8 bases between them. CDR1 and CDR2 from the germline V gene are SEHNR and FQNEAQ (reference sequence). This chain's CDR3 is CASSLQTSQETQYF. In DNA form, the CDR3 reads TGTGCCAGCAGCTTACAGACATCCCAAGAGACCCAGTACTTC.

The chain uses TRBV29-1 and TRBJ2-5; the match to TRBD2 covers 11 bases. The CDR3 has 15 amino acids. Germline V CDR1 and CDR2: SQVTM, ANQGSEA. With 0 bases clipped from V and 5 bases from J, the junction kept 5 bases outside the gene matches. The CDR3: CSVEELAGVRETQYF. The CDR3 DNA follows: TGCAGCGTTGAAGAACTAGCGGGAGTACGGGAGACCCAGTACTTC.

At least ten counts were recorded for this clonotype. CDR3 in amino acids: CASSLDPLAGQFF. CDR3 DNA: TGTGCCAGCAGCTTAGATCCACTAGCGGGGCAGTTCTTC. V gene TRBV11-2 combines with J gene TRBJ2-1; 9 bases agree with TRBD2. The CDR3 spans 13 residues. V gave up 0 bases and J gave up 12 bases; unmatched junction bases: 3. From germline, CDR1 is SGHAT and CDR2 FQNNGV.

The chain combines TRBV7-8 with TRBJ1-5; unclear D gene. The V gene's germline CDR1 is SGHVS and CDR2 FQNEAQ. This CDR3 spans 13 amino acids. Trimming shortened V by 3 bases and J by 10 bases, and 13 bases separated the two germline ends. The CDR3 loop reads CASSLNAPDPQHF. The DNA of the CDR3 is TGTGCCAGCAGCTTGAATGCCCCTGACCCCCAGCATTTT.

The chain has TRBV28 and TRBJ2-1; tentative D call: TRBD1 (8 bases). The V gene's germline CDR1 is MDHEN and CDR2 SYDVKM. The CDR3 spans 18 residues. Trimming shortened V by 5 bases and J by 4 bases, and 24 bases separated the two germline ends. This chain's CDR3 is CASSPRGREKGAYNEQFF. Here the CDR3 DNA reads TGTGCCAGCAGTCCCAGGGGGCGGGAGAAGGGGGCATACAATGAGCAGTTCTTC. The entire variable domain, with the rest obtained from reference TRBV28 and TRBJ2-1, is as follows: DVKVTQSSRYLVKRTGEKVFLECVQDMDHENMFWYRQDPGLGLRLIYFSYDVKMKEKGDIPEGYSVSREKKERFSLILESASTNQTSMYLCASSPRGREKGAYNEQFFGPGTRLTVL.

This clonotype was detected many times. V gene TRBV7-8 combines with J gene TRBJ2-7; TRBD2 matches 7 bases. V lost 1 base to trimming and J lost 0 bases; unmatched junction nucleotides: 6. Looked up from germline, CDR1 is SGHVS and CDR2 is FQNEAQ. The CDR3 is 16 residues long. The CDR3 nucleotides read TGTGCCAGCAGCTTAGAGGGAGGGACGGGCTCCTACGAGCAGTACTTC. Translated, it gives CASSLEGGTGSYEQYF.

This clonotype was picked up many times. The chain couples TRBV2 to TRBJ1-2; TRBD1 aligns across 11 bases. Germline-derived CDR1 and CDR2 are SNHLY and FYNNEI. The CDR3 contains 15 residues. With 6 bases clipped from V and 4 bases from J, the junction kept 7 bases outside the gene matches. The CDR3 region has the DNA TGTGCCAGCAGGCGGACAGGGGGCGAGAGCTATGGCTACACCTTC. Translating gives CASRRTGGESYGYTF.

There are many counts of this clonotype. In nucleotides, the CDR3 is TGTGCCAGCAGTCCTACTCGCGGGACTAGCGGGAGTTTGTCCTACAATGAGCAGTTCTTC. Its protein product is CASSPTRGTSGSLSYNEQFF. V is TRBV6-5 and J is TRBJ2-1; 14 nucleotides align to TRBD2. The CDR3 is 20 amino acids. The germline CDR1 and CDR2 sequences are MNHEY and SVGAGI. Trimming at V came to 5 bases and at J to 1 base, leaving 13 bases not matched to a gene.

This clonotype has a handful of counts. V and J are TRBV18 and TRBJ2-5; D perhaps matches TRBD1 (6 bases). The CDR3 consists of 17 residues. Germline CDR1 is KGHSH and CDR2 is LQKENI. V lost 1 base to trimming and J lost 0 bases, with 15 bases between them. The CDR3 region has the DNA TGTGCCAGCTCACCACAGGGTGGCTGGGGGCACCAAGAGACCCAGTACTTC. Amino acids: CASSPQGGWGHQETQYF.

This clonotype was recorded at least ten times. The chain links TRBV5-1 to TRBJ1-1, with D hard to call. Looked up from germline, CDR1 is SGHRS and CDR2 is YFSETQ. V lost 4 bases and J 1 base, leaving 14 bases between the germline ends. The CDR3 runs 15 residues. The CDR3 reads CASSRSGQENTEAFF. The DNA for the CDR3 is TGCGCCAGCAGCCGGTCGGGTCAGGAGAACACTGAAGCTTTCTTT.

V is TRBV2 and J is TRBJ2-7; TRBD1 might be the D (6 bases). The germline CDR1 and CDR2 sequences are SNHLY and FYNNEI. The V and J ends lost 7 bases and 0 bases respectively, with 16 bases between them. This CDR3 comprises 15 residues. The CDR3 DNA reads TGTGCCAGCACCGGCCGACAGGCGTCCTCCTACGAGCAGTACTTC. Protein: CASTGRQASSYEQYF. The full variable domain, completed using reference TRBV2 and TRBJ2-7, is EPEVTQTPSHQVTQMGQEVILRCVPISNHLYFYWYRQILGQKVEFLVSFYNNEISEKSEIFDDQFSVERPDGSNFTLKIRSTKLEDSAMYFCASTGRQASSYEQYFGPGTRLTVT.

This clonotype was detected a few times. CDR3 nucleotide sequence: TGTGCCAGTAGTCCTCACACCCTAACCGGGGAGCTGTTTTTT. This translates into CASSPHTLTGELFF. The chain uses TRBV19 and TRBJ2-2; D remains ambiguous. The V gene's germline CDR1 is LNHDA and CDR2 SQIVND (reference sequence). The CDR3 has 14 residues. V lost 5 bases to trimming and J lost 5 bases, with 12 bases between them.

The CDR3 DNA is TGTGCCAGCAGTTTTTCCACAGACTATAGCAATCAGCCCCAGCATTTT. It encodes CASSFSTDYSNQPQHF. This rearrangement joins TRBV28 to TRBJ1-5; no clear D. Trimming took 3 bases from V and 0 from J, leaving 12 bases between them. Germline loops: CDR1 MDHEN, CDR2 SYDVKM. The CDR3 extends over 16 amino acids. The entire variable domain, with the rest obtained from reference TRBV28 and TRBJ1-5, is as follows: DVKVTQSSRYLVKRTGEKVFLECVQDMDHENMFWYRQDPGLGLRLIYFSYDVKMKEKGDIPEGYSVSREKKERFSLILESASTNQTSMYLCASSFSTDYSNQPQHFGDGTRLSIL.

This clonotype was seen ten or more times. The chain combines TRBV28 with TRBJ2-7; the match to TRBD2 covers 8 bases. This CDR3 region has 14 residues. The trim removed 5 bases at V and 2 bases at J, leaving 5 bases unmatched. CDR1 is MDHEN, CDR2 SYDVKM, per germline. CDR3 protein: CASSQSGSPYEQYF. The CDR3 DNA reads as TGTGCCAGCAGTCAGAGCGGGAGTCCCTACGAGCAGTACTTC. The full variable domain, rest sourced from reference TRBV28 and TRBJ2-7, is DVKVTQSSRYLVKRTGEKVFLECVQDMDHENMFWYRQDPGLGLRLIYFSYDVKMKEKGDIPEGYSVSREKKERFSLILESASTNQTSMYLCASSQSGSPYEQYFGPGTRLTVT.

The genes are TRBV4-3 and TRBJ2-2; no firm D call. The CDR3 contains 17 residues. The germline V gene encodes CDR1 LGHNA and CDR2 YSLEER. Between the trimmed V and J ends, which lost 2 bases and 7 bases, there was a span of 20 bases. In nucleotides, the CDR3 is TGCGCCAGCAGCCAATCGCCGAGACCTACCCGAGGCGGGGAGCTGTTTTTT. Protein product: CASSQSPRPTRGGELFF.

CDR3 nucleotides: TGCAGCGTGCATCTAGCGGGACCCCCATCCTACGAGCAGTACTTC. This encodes CSVHLAGPPSYEQYF. The rearrangement uses TRBV29-1 and TRBJ2-7, with TRBD2 identical over 9 bases. The CDR3 runs to 15 residues. J lost 1 base, V lost 6 bases, and 10 bases had no gene match. The germline gives CDR1 SQVTM, CDR2 ANQGSEA.

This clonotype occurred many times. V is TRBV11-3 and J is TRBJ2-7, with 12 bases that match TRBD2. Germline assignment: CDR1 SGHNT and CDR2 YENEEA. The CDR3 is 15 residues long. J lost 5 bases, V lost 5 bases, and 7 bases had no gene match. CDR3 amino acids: CASSPRTSGVHEQYF. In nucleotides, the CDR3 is TGTGCCAGCAGCCCACGGACTAGCGGGGTCCACGAGCAGTACTTC.

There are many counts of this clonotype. The CDR3 coding sequence is TGCAGTGCTAGATTCAGGGGAGACACTGAAGCTTTCTTT. It specifies CSARFRGDTEAFF. The gene calls are TRBV20-1 and TRBJ1-1, with TRBD1 as a possible D gene (6 bases). The ends were cut back, 2 bases at V and 3 bases at J, with 10 bases in the middle. Germline assignment: CDR1 DFQATT and CDR2 SNEGSKA (reference sequence). The CDR3 totals 13 residues.

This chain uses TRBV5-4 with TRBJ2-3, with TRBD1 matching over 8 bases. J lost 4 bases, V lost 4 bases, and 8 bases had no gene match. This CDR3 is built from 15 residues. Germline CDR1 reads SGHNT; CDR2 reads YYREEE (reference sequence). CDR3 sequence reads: CASSLPGGAADTQYF. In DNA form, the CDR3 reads TGTGCCAGCAGCCTTCCAGGGGGCGCGGCAGATACGCAGTATTTT.

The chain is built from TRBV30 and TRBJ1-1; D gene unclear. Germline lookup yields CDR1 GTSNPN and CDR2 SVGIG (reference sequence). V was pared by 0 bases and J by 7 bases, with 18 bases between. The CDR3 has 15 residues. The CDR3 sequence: CAWSVLLTARNEAFF. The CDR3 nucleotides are TGTGCCTGGAGTGTACTGTTAACCGCCCGTAATGAAGCTTTCTTT.